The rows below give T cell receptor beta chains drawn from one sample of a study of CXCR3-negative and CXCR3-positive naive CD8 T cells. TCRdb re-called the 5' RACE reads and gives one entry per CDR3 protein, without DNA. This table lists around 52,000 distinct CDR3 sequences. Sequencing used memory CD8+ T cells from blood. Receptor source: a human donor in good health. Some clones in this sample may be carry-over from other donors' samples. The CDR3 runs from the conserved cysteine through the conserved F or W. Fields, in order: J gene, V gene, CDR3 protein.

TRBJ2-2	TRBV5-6	CASRINTYWRTDGIGLTGELFF
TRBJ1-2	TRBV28	CASTKPGFGYTF
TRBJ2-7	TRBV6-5	CASSYGSGGEQYF
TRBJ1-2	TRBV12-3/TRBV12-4	CASSFGGMDGYTF
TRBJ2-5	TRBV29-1	CSVADWRAGGETQYF
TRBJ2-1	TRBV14	CASSPLVSQEQFF
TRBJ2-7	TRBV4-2	CASSHYPGQGNEQYF
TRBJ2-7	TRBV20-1	CSASPVDSISYEQYF
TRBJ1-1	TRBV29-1	CSVEGQGDRLNTEAFF
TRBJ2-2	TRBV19	CASSTVTSGNTGELFF
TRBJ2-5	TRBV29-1	CSVDAAGETQYF
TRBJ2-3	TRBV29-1	CSVVARGTDTQYF
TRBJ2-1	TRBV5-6	CASSIAGANEQFF
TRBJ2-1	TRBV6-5	CASSQRGDLNEQFF
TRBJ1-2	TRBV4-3	CASSQVLDPKGGYGYTF
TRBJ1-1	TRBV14	CASSRIMNTEAFF
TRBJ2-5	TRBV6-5	CASSYSAEETQYF
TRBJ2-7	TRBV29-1	CSVRTGQDYEQYF
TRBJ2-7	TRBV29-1	CSVMTGGDYEQYF
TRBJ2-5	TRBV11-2	CASSLVDSKETQYF
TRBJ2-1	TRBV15	CATSRDRVTGVEQFF